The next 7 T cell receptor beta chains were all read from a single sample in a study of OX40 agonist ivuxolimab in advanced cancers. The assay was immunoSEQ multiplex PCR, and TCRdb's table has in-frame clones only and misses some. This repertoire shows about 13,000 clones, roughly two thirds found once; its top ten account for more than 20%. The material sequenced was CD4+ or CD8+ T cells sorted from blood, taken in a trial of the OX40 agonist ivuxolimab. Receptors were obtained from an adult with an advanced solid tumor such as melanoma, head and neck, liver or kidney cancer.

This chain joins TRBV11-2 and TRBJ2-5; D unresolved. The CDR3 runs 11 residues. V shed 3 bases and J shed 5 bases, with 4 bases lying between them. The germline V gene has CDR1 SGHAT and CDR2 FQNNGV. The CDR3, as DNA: TGTGCCAGCAGCTTGGGTGAGACCCAGTACTTC. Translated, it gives CASSLGETQYF.

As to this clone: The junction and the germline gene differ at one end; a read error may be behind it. The CDR3 DNA follows: TGTGCCAGCAGTTTTAATTTGGGGGAGGCTAAATATGGCTACACCTTC. As protein: CASSFNLGEAKYGYTF. The chain links TRBV28 to TRBJ1-2, with D tentatively TRBD1 (5 bases). CDR1 is MDHEN and CDR2 is SYDVKM in the germline V gene. The CDR3 consists of 16 residues.

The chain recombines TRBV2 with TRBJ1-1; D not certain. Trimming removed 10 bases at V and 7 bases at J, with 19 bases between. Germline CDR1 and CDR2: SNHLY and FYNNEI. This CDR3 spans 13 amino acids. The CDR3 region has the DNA TGTGCCACCCAAACCTGGTTGGGCGTTGAAGCTTTCTTT. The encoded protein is CATQTWLGVEAFF.

The CDR3 coding sequence is TGTGCCAGCAGTTGGGTCGAGAAAGCGGGGGGGGATGAGCAGTTCTTC. Translating it yields CASSWVEKAGGDEQFF. This rearrangement joins TRBV11-2 to TRBJ2-1; 10 bases are a match to TRBD2. With 6 bases clipped from V and 8 bases from J, the junction kept 13 bases outside the gene matches. Germline V gives CDR1 SGHAT, CDR2 FQNNGV. The CDR3 runs to 16 residues.

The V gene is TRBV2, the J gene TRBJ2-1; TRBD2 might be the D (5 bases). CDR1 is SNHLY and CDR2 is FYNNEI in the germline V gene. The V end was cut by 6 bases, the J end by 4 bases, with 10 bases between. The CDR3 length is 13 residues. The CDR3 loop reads CASSWTSYNEQFF. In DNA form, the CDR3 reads TGTGCCAGCAGCTGGACTTCGTACAATGAGCAGTTCTTC.

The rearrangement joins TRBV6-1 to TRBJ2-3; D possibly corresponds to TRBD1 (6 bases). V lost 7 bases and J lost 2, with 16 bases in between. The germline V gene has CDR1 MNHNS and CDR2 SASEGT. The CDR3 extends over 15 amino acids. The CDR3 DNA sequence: TGTGCCAGCACCCTCAGGACAGATCTCACAGATACGCAGTATTTT. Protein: CASTLRTDLTDTQYF.

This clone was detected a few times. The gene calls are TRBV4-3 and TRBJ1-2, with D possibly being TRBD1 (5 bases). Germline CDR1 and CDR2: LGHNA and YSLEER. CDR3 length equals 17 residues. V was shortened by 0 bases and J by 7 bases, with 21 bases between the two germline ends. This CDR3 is CASSQETTGLTFSGYTF. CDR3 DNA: TGCGCCAGCAGCCAAGAAACCACGGGACTGACCTTTTCTGGCTACACCTTC.